This is a list of T cell receptor beta chains from one sample in a study of a mutant IDH1 vaccine in newly diagnosed glioma. No antigen is known for these receptors. The table came from immunoSEQ multiplex PCR; TCRdb's copy has only in-frame clones and leaves some out. Of roughly 34,000 clones in the sample, over 75% are singletons; the top ten hold roughly 5%. Material: PBMCs, obtained from a glioma patient whose treatment included an IDH1 peptide vaccine. These receptors were taken from a middle-aged woman with glioma. Each CDR3 is given without its conserved first and last residue.

>TRBV5-1
ASSIGTSGGAYEQY
>TRBV27
ASSSDRVNQPQH
>TRBV4-1
ASSQKEGWGTEAF
>TRBV4-3
ASSQELTSGGSDTQY
>TRBV29-1
SVEDPIAGGPTDTQY
>TRBV10-1
ASSEKLLAGNEQF
>TRBV5-1
ASSLATSVGSAAYNEQF
>TRBV6-6
ASSYPGDRELF
>TRBV19
ASSIDRGNQPQH
>TRBV6-5
ASSYRGQGGNYGYT
>TRBV6-5
ASRTGGQSEAF
>TRBV4-3
ASSQAPGQGLISPLH
>TRBV19
ASSRGTGHGSPLH
>TRBV7-8
ASRESTENTEAF
>TRBV7-9
ASSLGQTSYEQY
>TRBV5-1
ASSFQGAQETQY
>TRBV5-4
ASSLERGATDTQY
>TRBV5-1
ASTPRGRPTEMGFTEAF
>TRBV29-1
SVVEQGNEQF
>TRBV4-3
ASSQDRQAPYGYT
>TRBV6-6
ATRRLATNEKLF
>TRBV21-1
ASSSPERTRPDTQY
>TRBV10-1
ASSGLAGGVTDTQY
>TRBV5-1
ASSLSSLDEQF
>TRBV4-1
ASSLEGLLGYT
>TRBV6-5
ASSYSTAFTGELF
>TRBV2
ASLRTTRLSYNEQF
>TRBV6-4
ASSDLPGQLHSGANVLT
>TRBV11-3
ASSLSGNEQF
>TRBV7-9
ASSPRGRIIEQF
>TRBV6-1
ASSDPQDSNQPQH
>TRBV7-6
ASSQAGTWTSPLH
>TRBV30
AWRPTGRPSYGYT
>TRBV19
ASSISGGLSEAF
>TRBV25-1
ASSMWGQGDGYT
>TRBV19
ASRPGQPNQPQH
>TRBV7-9
ASSFRDTNYEQY
>TRBV15
ATGAGLKGQPQH
>TRBV5-1
ASSLGVNTEAF
>TRBV4-2
ASSQAAVGEETQY
>TRBV6-4
ARCALAGQPQH
>TRBV5-1
ASGPNAGQGSYEQY
>TRBV6-4
ASSETSGGADTQY
>TRBV6-1
ASSVPRTGGTEAF
>TRBV4-2
ASSQWPDTQY
>TRBV5-6
ASSFMTTSGGRSDTQY
>TRBV4-2
ASSQQRNEQF
>TRBV2
ASSEIVKTGELF
>TRBV11-2
ASSFDPAGTQY
>TRBV6-8
ASSWPGGRIGQPQH
>TRBV2
ASSEEWTGGGYT
>TRBV7-8
ASSLARAGSSNSPLH